This T cell receptor beta chain was sequenced for a study of CD8 T cells in ankylosing spondylitis. Study results and caveats: Earlier studies detected some motif variants in reactive arthritis synovial fluid and blood. Typical of ankylosing spondylitis blood, it appeared, was a TCR beta motif of seven to nine highly homologous variants.

A note on this clonotype: Its matching antigen is unknown.

MiXCR, applied by TCRdb to the 5' RACE reads, yields one record per CDR3 protein. This repertoire shows 7,500 to 10,000 distinct CDR3 sequences, around 6% found once; its top ten account for roughly 40%. This receptor was obtained from a female donor with ankylosing spondylitis or in good health (not recorded which). The sample comprised blood, either unsorted or a sorted T cell fraction (not recorded which).

The CDR3 DNA sequence: TGTGCCAGCAGCGCAAGTATACTAGCGAAGAGCTCCTACAATGAGCAGTTCTTC. Protein: CASSASILAKSSYNEQFF. V and J are TRBV9 and TRBJ2-1; 7 bases line up with TRBD2. Germline CDR1 and CDR2: SGDLS and YYNGEE. There are 18 residues in the CDR3. V shed 3 bases and J 0 bases; nucleotides not matched to a gene: 12.